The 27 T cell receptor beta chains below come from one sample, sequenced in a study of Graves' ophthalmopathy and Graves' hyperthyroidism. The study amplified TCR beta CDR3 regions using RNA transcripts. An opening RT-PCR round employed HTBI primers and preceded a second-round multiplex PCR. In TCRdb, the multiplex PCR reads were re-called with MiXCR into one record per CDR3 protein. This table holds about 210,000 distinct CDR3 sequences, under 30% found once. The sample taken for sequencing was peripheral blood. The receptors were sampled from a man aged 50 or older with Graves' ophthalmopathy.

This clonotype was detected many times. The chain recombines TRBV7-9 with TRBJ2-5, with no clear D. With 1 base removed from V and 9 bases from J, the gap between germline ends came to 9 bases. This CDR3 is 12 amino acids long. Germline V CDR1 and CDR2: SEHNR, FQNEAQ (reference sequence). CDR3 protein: CASSLVGYAQYF. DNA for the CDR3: TGTGCCAGCAGCTTAGTCGGCTACGCCCAGTACTTC.

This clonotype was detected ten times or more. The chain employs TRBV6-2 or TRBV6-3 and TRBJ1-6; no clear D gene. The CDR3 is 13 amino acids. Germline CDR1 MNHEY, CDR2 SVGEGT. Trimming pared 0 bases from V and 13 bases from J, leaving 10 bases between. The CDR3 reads CASSYSKNQPLHF. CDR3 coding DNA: TGTGCCAGCAGTTACTCCAAGAATCAGCCCCTCCACTTT.

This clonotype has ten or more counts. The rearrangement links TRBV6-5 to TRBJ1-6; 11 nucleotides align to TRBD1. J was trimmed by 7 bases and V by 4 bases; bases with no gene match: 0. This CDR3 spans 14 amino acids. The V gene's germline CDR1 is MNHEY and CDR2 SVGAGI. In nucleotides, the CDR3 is TGTGCCAGCAGTTGGGACAGGGGGAATTCACCCCTCCACTTT. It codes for CASSWDRGNSPLHF.

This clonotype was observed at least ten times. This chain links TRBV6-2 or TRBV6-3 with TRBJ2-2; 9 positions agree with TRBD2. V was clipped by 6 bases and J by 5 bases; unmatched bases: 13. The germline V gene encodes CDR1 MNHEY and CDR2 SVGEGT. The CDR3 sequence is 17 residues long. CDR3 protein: CASRISQGLAQTGELFF. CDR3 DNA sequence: TGTGCCAGCAGAATAAGCCAGGGACTAGCACAGACCGGGGAGCTGTTTTTT.

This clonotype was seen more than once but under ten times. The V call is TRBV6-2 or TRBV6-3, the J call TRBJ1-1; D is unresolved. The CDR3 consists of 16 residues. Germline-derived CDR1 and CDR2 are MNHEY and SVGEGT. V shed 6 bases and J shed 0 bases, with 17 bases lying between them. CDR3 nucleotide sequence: TGTGCCAGCAGGCCCCGATCAGGATCTATGAACACTGAAGCTTTCTTT. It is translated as CASRPRSGSMNTEAFF.

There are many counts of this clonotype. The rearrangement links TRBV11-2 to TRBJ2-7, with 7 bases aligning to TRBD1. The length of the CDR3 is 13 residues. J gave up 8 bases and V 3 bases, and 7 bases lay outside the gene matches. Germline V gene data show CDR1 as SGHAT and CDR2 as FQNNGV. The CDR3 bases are TGTGCCAGCAGCTTGGACAGGATTTCCCAGCAGTACTTC. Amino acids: CASSLDRISQQYF.

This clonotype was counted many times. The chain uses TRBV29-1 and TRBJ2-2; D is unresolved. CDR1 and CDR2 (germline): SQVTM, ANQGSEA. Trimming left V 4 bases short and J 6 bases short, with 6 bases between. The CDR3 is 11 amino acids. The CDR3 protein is CSVGGAGELFF. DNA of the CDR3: TGCAGCGTTGGTGGGGCCGGGGAGCTGTTTTTT.

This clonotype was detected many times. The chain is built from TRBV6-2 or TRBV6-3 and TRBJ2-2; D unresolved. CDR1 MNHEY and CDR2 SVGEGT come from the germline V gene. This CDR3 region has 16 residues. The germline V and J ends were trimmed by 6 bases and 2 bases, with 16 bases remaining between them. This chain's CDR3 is CASSLSRGPNTGELFF. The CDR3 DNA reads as TGTGCCAGCAGCCTCTCCCGCGGCCCTAACACCGGGGAGCTGTTTTTT.

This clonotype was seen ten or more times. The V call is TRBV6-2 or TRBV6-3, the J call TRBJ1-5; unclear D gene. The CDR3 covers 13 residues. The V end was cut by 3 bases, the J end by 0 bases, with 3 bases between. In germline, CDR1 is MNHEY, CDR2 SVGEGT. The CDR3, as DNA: TGTGCCAGCAGTTATAATAGCAATCAGCCCCAGCATTTT. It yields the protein CASSYNSNQPQHF.

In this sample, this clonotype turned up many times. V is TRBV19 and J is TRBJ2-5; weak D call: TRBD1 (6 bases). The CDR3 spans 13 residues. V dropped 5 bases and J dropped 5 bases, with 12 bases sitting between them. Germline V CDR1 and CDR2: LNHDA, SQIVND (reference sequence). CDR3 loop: CASSPTGSETQYF. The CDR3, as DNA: TGTGCCAGTAGTCCTACAGGGTCCGAGACCCAGTACTTC.

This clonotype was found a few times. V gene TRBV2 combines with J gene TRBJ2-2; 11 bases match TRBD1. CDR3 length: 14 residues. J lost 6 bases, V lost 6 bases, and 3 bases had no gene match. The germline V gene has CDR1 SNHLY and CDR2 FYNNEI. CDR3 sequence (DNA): TGTGCCAGCAGACCGGGACAGGGGGCCGGGGAGCTGTTTTTT. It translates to CASRPGQGAGELFF. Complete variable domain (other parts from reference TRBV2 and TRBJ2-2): EPEVTQTPSHQVTQMGQEVILRCVPISNHLYFYWYRQILGQKVEFLVSFYNNEISEKSEIFDDQFSVERPDGSNFTLKIRSTKLEDSAMYFCASRPGQGAGELFFGEGSRLTVL.

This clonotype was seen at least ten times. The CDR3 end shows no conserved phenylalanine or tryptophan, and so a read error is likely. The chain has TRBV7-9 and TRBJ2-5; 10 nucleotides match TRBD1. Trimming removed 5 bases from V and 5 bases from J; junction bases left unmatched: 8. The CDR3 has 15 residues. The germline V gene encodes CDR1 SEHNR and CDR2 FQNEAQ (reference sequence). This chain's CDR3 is CASSRDRGIWETQYS. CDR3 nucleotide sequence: TGTGCCAGCAGCCGGGACAGGGGCATTTGGGAGACCCAGTACTCC.

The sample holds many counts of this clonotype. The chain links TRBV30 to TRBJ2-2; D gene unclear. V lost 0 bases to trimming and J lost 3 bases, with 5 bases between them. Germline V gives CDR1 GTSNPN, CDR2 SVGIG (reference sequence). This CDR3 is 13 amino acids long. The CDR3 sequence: CAWSVSYTGELFF. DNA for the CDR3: TGTGCCTGGAGTGTGAGTTACACCGGGGAGCTGTTTTTT.

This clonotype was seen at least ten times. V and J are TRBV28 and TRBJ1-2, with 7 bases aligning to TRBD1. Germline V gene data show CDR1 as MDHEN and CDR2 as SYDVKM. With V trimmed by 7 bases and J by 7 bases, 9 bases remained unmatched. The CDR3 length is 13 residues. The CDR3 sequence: CASTPQGGGGYTF. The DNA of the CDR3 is TGTGCCAGCACCCCCCAGGGGGGAGGTGGCTACACCTTC.

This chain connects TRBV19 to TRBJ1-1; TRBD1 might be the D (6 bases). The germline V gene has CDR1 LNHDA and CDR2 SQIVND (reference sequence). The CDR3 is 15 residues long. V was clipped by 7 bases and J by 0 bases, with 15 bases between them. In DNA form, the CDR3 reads TGTGCCAGTACCCGTGGGGGGCGAATGAACACTGAAGCTTTCTTT. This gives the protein CASTRGGRMNTEAFF.

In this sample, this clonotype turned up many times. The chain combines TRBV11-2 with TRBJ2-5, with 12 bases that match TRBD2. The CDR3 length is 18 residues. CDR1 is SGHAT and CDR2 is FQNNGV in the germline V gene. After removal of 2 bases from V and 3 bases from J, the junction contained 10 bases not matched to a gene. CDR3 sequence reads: CASSLKLAGGTGKETQYF. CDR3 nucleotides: TGTGCCAGCAGCTTAAAACTAGCGGGAGGAACCGGGAAAGAGACCCAGTACTTC.

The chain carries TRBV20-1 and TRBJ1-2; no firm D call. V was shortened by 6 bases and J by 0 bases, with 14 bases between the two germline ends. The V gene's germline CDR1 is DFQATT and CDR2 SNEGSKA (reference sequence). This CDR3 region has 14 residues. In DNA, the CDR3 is TGCAGTGCCCGCGCCCTCAGGACTAACTATGGCTACACCTTC. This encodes CSARALRTNYGYTF.

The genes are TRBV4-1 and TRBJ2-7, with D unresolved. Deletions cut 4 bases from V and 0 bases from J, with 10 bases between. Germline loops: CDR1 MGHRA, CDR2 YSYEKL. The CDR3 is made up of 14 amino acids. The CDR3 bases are TGCGCCAGCAGCCCCCCCCGCAGCTCCTACGAGCAGTACTTC. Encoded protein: CASSPPRSSYEQYF.

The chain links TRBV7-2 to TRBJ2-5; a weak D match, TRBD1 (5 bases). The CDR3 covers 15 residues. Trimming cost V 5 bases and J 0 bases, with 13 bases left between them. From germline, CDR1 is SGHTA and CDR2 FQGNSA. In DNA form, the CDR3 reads TGTGCCAGCAGCCCAAGTTGGGGCCACCAAGAGACCCAGTACTTC. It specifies CASSPSWGHQETQYF.

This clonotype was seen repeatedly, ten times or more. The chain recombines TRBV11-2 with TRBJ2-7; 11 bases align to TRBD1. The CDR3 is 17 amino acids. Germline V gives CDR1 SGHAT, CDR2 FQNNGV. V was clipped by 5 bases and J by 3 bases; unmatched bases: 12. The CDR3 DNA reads TGTGCCAGCAGCCGCACCACCTCGGGACAGGGGGGCTACGAGCAGTACTTC. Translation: CASSRTTSGQGGYEQYF.

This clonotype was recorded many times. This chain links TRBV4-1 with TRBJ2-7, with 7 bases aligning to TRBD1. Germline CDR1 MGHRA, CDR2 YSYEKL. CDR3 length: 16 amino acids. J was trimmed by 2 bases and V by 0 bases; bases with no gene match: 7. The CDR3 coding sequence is TGCGCCAGCAGCCAAGATTTTGAGACAGGGACCTACGAGCAGTACTTC. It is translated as CASSQDFETGTYEQYF.

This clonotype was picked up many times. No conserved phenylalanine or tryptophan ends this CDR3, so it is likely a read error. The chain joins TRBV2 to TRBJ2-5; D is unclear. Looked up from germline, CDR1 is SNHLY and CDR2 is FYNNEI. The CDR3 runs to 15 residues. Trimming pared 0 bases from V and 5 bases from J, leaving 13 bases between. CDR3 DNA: TGTGCCAGCAGTGAAGCGTCTCTTCCCGGGGAGACCCAGTACTCC. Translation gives CASSEASLPGETQYS.

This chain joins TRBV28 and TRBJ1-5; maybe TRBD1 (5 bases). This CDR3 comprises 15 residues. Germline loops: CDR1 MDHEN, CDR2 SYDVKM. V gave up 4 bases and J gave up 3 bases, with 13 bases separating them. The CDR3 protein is CASSSDGADNQPQHF. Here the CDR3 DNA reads TGTGCCAGCAGTTCCGACGGGGCCGACAATCAGCCCCAGCATTTT.

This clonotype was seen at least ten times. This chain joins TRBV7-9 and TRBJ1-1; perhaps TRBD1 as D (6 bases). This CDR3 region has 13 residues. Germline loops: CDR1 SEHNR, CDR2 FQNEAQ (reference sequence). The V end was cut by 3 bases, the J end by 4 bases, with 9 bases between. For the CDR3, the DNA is TGTGCCAGCAGCTTTCAAGGGGGCACTGAAGCTTTCTTT. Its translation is CASSFQGGTEAFF.

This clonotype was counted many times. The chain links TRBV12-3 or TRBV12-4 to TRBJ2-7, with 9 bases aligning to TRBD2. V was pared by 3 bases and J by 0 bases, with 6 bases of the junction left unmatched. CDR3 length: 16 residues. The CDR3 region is CASSFSASGASYEQYF. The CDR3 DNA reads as TGTGCCAGCAGTTTTTCGGCTAGCGGGGCCTCCTACGAGCAGTACTTC.

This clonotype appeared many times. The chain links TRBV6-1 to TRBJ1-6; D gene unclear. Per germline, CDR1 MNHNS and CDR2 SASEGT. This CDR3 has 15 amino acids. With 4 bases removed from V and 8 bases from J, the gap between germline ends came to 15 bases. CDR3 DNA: TGTGCCAGCAGTGTTGCAAAGGCGGCTTATTCACCCCTCCACTTT. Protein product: CASSVAKAAYSPLHF.

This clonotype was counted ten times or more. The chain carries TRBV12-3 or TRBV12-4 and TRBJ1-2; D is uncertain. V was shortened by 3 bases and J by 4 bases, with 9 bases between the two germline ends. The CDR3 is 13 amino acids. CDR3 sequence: CASSFDYPYGYTF. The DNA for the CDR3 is TGTGCCAGCAGTTTCGATTACCCCTATGGCTACACCTTC.